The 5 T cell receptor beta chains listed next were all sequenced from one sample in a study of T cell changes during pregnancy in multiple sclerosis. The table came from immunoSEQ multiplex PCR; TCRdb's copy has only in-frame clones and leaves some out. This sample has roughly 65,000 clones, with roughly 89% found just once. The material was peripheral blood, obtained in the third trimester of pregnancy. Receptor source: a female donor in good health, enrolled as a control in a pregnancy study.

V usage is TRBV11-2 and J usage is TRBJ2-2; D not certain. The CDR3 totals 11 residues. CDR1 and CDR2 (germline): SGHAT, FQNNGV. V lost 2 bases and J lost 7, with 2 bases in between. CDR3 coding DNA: TGTGCCAGCAGCTTATACGGGGAGCTGTTTTTT. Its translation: CASSLYGELFF.

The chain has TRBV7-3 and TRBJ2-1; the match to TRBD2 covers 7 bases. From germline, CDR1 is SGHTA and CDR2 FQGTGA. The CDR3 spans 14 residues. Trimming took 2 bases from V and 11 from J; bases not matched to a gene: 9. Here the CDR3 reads CASSLPSSSGQQFF. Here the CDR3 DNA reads TGTGCCAGCAGCTTACCCTCTTCTAGCGGACAGCAGTTCTTC.

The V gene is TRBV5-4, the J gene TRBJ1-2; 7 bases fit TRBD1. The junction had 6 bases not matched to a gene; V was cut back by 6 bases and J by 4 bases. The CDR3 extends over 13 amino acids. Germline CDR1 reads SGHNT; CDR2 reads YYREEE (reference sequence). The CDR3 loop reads CASTGQRTYGYTF. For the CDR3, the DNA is TGTGCCAGCACGGGACAGCGCACCTATGGCTACACCTTC.

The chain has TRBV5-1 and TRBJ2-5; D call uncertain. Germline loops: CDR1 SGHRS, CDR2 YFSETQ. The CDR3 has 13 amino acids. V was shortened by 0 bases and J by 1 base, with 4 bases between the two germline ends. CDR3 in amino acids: CASSLDSQETQYF. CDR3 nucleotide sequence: TGCGCCAGCAGCTTGGACAGCCAAGAGACCCAGTACTTC. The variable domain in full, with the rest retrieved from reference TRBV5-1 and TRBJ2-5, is KAGVTQTPRYLIKTRGQQVTLSCSPISGHRSVSWYQQTPGQGLQFLFEYFSETQRNKGNFPGRFSGRQFSNSRSEMNVSTLELGDSALYLCASSLDSQETQYFGPGTRLLVL.

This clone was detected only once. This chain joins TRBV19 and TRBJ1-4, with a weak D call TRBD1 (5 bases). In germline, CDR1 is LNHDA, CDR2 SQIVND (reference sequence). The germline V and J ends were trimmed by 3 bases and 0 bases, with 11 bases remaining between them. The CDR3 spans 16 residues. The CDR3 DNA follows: TGTGCCAGTAGTATCGTACAGGTCCCAACTAATGAAAAACTGTTTTTT. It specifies CASSIVQVPTNEKLFF.